The 27 T cell receptor beta chains listed next were all sequenced from one sample in a study of T cell repertoires in cytomegalovirus infection. TCRdb ran MiXCR on the reads and lists one entry per CDR3 protein. The sample shows around 530,000 distinct CDR3 sequences, 16% of them seen only once. Sequenced input: CD8+ T cells from PBMCs. The receptors here all came from a human donor in good health (CMV status not recorded). Some clones in this sample may be carry-over from other donors' samples.

In its sample, this clonotype was seen a few times. DNA of the CDR3: TGCGCCAGCAGCCCAAGCGGAGACTCCTACGAGCAGTACTTC. Translated, it gives CASSPSGDSYEQYF. The chain uses TRBV4-1 and TRBJ2-7, with a weak D call TRBD2 (5 bases). This CDR3 contains 14 residues. Trimming shortened V by 4 bases and J by 0 bases, and 10 bases separated the two germline ends. Germline CDR1 is MGHRA and CDR2 is YSYEKL.

The rearrangement links TRBV6-1 to TRBJ2-1; no firm D call. Germline CDR1 is MNHNS and CDR2 is SASEGT. CDR3 size: 11 residues. Between the trimmed V and J ends, which lost 0 bases and 9 bases, there was a span of 3 bases. In nucleotides, the CDR3 is TGTGCCAGCAGTGAAGCGTGTGAGCAGTTCTTC. This codes for CASSEACEQFF.

At least ten counts were recorded for this clonotype. This chain uses TRBV7-2 with TRBJ2-7; tentatively, D is TRBD1 or TRBD2 (6 bases each). Germline CDR1 SGHTA, CDR2 FQGNSA. The CDR3 extends over 14 amino acids. V was clipped by 3 bases and J by 4 bases, with 13 bases between them. The CDR3 DNA reads as TGTGCCAGCAGCTTCGGGGGCCAGGAGTACGAGCAGTACTTC. It codes for CASSFGGQEYEQYF. The full variable domain, with the rest looked up from reference TRBV7-2 and TRBJ2-7, is GAGVSQSPSNKVTEKGKDVELRCDPISGHTALYWYRQSLGQGLEFLIYFQGNSAPDKSGLPSDRFSAERTGGSVSTLTIQRTQQEDSAVYLCASSFGGQEYEQYFGPGTRLTVT.

V gene TRBV10-3 combines with J gene TRBJ2-5; D not resolved. V lost 2 bases to trimming and J lost 6 bases, with 10 bases between them. Looked up from germline, CDR1 is ENHRY and CDR2 is SYGVKD. The CDR3 totals 13 residues. The DNA of the CDR3 is TGTGCCATCAGTGAGCCTCCGAACAAGACCCAGTACTTC. Translation: CAISEPPNKTQYF.

This clonotype has a handful of counts. The J gene is TRBJ1-5, the V gene TRBV19; D is unclear. Germline-derived CDR1 and CDR2 are LNHDA and SQIVND (reference sequence). Trimming removed 5 bases from V and 3 bases from J, with 17 bases in between. The CDR3 sequence is 16 residues long. The CDR3 region is CASSAGVWEVNQPQHF. CDR3 nucleotides: TGTGCCAGTAGTGCTGGGGTATGGGAAGTCAATCAGCCCCAGCATTTT.

The V and J genes are TRBV9 and TRBJ2-3; tentatively, D is TRBD1 or TRBD2 (5 bases each). V lost 6 bases and J 9 bases, leaving 14 bases between the germline ends. CDR1 and CDR2 (germline): SGDLS, YYNGEE. CDR3 size: 12 residues. DNA for the CDR3: TGTGCCAGCAACCGGGGCGAGCGGACGCAGTATTTT. This codes for CASNRGERTQYF.

This chain connects TRBV4-1 to TRBJ1-1; 8 bases fit TRBD1. Germline V lookup: CDR1 MGHRA, CDR2 YSYEKL. V dropped 1 base and J dropped 5; count of bases not matched to a gene: 6. The CDR3 runs to 15 residues. The CDR3 region is CASSQVRTGSTEAFF. The CDR3 nucleotides read TGCGCCAGCAGCCAAGTCCGGACAGGGTCGACTGAAGCTTTCTTT.

This clonotype was detected a few times. The chain employs TRBV2 and TRBJ2-5; 7 nucleotides line up with TRBD2. Per germline, CDR1 SNHLY and CDR2 FYNNEI. CDR3 length: 16 amino acids. The J segment lost 4 bases and the V segment lost 0 bases, leaving 8 bases of the junction unmatched. CDR3 residues: CASSEALTSILETQYF. The CDR3 bases are TGTGCCAGCAGTGAAGCGTTGACTAGCATATTAGAGACCCAGTACTTC.

This clonotype was counted many times. The V and J genes are TRBV7-2 and TRBJ2-1, with D possibly TRBD2 on 5 matching bases. V shed 1 base and J shed 3 bases, with 13 bases lying between them. Germline lookup yields CDR1 SGHTA and CDR2 FQGNSA. CDR3 length equals 16 residues. The CDR3 nucleotides are TGTGCCAGCAGCTTAGATGTTGGGCGGGTCTACAATGAGCAGTTCTTC. It is translated as CASSLDVGRVYNEQFF.

This clonotype was seen more than once but under ten times. This rearrangement joins TRBV19 to TRBJ2-3; TRBD1 matches 12 bases. Germline CDR1 reads LNHDA; CDR2 reads SQIVND (reference sequence). There are 17 residues in the CDR3. Trimming at V came to 9 bases and at J to 2 bases, leaving 12 bases not matched to a gene. CDR3 residues: CASSTSGTGGFTDTQYF. CDR3 nucleotides: TGTGCCAGCTCCACCTCCGGGACAGGGGGCTTCACAGATACGCAGTATTTT.

This clonotype was seen more than once but under ten times. This chain uses TRBV4-1 with TRBJ1-5; 7 bases align to TRBD1. With 3 bases clipped from V and 5 bases from J, the junction kept 4 bases outside the gene matches. The length of the CDR3 is 14 residues. Germline V gene data show CDR1 as MGHRA and CDR2 as YSYEKL. CDR3 bases: TGCGCCAGCAGCCAGGGGACAGATCATCAGCCCCAGCATTTT. This sequence encodes CASSQGTDHQPQHF.

The V gene is TRBV9, the J gene TRBJ2-7, with TRBD2 matching 10 bases. Per the germline V gene, CDR1 is SGDLS and CDR2 is YYNGEE. There are 17 residues in the CDR3. J was trimmed by 5 bases and V by 3 bases; bases with no gene match: 14. The chain's CDR3 is CASSDPLAGLAPHEQYF. The CDR3 coding sequence is TGTGCCAGCAGCGACCCCCTCGCGGGACTAGCGCCCCACGAGCAGTACTTC.

J is TRBJ1-2 and V is TRBV7-9, with D perhaps TRBD1 (5 bases). Germline assignment: CDR1 SEHNR and CDR2 FQNEAQ (reference sequence). V lost 5 bases to trimming and J lost 6 bases, with 16 bases between them. CDR3 length equals 14 residues. The CDR3 sequence is CASSAPGLYDGYTF. The CDR3 nucleotides read TGTGCCAGCAGCGCTCCAGGGCTTTACGATGGCTACACCTTC.

V and J are TRBV30 and TRBJ2-3, with D perhaps TRBD2 (6 bases). Germline values: CDR1 GTSNPN, CDR2 SVGIG (reference sequence). CDR3 length equals 16 residues. In DNA form, the CDR3 reads TGTGCTAAGAGCTGCCAGGGACTCCTCAGCACAGATACGCAGTATTTT. It specifies CAKSCQGLLSTDTQYF. Filled out from reference TRBV30 and TRBJ2-3, the complete variable domain reads SQTIHQWPATLVQPVGSPLSLECTVEGTSNPNLYWYRQAAGRGLQLLFYSVGIGQISSEVPQNLSASRPQDRQFILSSKKLLLSDSGFYLCAKSCQGLLSTDTQYFGPGTRLTVL.

This chain joins TRBV7-6 and TRBJ2-3; D not certain. Germline values: CDR1 SGHVS, CDR2 FNYEAQ. This CDR3 has 18 residues. Trimming cost V 1 base and J 3 bases, with 20 bases left between them. The CDR3 reads CASSLGFDFPYETDTQYF. Here the CDR3 DNA reads TGTGCCAGCAGCTTAGGGTTCGACTTTCCCTACGAAACAGATACGCAGTATTTT.

This clonotype was seen many times. The J gene is TRBJ2-1, the V gene TRBV4-1, with TRBD2 identical over 9 bases. This CDR3 comprises 13 residues. Germline V lookup: CDR1 MGHRA, CDR2 YSYEKL. The V segment lost 1 base and the J segment 9 bases; nucleotides outside the gene matches: 1. DNA of the CDR3: TGCGCCAGCAGCCAAGGCGGGAGGGGTGAGCAGTTCTTC. Translating it yields CASSQGGRGEQFF.

This clonotype appeared once. The V gene is TRBV3-1, the J gene TRBJ2-7; D ambiguous. The V end was cut by 5 bases, the J end by 5 bases, with 7 bases between. The CDR3 runs to 11 residues. The germline V gene encodes CDR1 LGHDT and CDR2 YNNKEL (reference sequence). DNA for the CDR3: TGTGCCAGCAGCTGGGCCCACGAGCAGTACTTC. This sequence encodes CASSWAHEQYF.

This clonotype occurred many times. This rearrangement joins TRBV7-9 to TRBJ1-5; 8 nucleotides line up with TRBD1. CDR3 length equals 15 residues. The germline gives CDR1 SEHNR, CDR2 FQNEAQ (reference sequence). Trimming cost V 4 bases and J 3 bases; bases outside gene matches: 5. The CDR3 DNA sequence: TGTGCCAGCAGCTCGGACAGGGAGATCAATCAGCCCCAGCATTTT. It encodes CASSSDREINQPQHF.

Many counts were recorded for this clonotype. J is TRBJ2-2 and V is TRBV11-2; D is undetermined. Looked up from germline, CDR1 is SGHAT and CDR2 is FQNNGV. Trimming removed 0 bases from V and 7 bases from J, with 9 bases in between. The length of the CDR3 is 14 residues. The CDR3 loop reads CASSLEPIIGELFF. The CDR3 bases are TGTGCCAGCAGCTTAGAACCCATTATCGGGGAGCTGTTTTTT. The full variable domain, completed using reference TRBV11-2 and TRBJ2-2, is EAGVAQSPRYKIIEKRQSVAFWCNPISGHATLYWYQQILGQGPKLLIQFQNNGVVDDSQLPKDRFSAERLKGVDSTLKIQPAKLEDSAVYLCASSLEPIIGELFFGEGSRLTVL.

Many counts were recorded for this clonotype. This sequence joins TRBV10-3 and TRBJ1-2, with 9 bases lining up with TRBD1. Losses at the gene ends were 4 bases for V and 6 bases for J; bases not matched to a gene: 0. Per the germline V gene, CDR1 is ENHRY and CDR2 is SYGVKD. This CDR3 has 12 amino acids. CDR3 loop: CAISGDRDGYTF. CDR3 DNA: TGTGCCATCAGTGGGGACAGGGATGGCTACACCTTC.

This clonotype was counted only a few times. The chain uses TRBV20-1 and TRBJ2-3; 10 positions agree with TRBD2. V lost 2 bases and J lost 4; bases outside the gene matches: 6. The CDR3 length is 15 residues. Germline values: CDR1 DFQATT, CDR2 SNEGSKA (reference sequence). DNA for the CDR3: TGCAGTGCTAGAAACACTAGCGGGGAGCCAGATACGCAGTATTTT. It specifies CSARNTSGEPDTQYF.

The rearrangement uses TRBV4-2 and TRBJ2-2; 10 positions agree with TRBD2. CDR3 size: 15 residues. V lost 0 bases and J lost 6; bases outside the gene matches: 1. Germline lookup yields CDR1 LGHNA and CDR2 YNFKEQ. The CDR3 protein is CASSQEGTSAGELFF. CDR3 DNA sequence: TGTGCCAGCAGCCAAGAAGGGACTAGCGCCGGGGAGCTGTTTTTT.

This clonotype occurred many times. In DNA form, the CDR3 reads TGTGCCAGCAGTTTAGGTGACTCCACCTACAATGAGCAGTTCTTC. This encodes CASSLGDSTYNEQFF. The rearrangement links TRBV28 to TRBJ2-1; D uncertain. This CDR3 is 15 amino acids long. Trimming shortened V by 2 bases and J by 2 bases, and 10 bases separated the two germline ends. Germline V lookup: CDR1 MDHEN, CDR2 SYDVKM. The whole variable domain, filled in from reference TRBV28 and TRBJ2-1, reads DVKVTQSSRYLVKRTGEKVFLECVQDMDHENMFWYRQDPGLGLRLIYFSYDVKMKEKGDIPEGYSVSREKKERFSLILESASTNQTSMYLCASSLGDSTYNEQFFGPGTRLTVL.

This clonotype appeared a few times. The rearrangement links TRBV4-2 to TRBJ2-3; 12 nucleotides line up with TRBD2. The CDR3 runs 20 residues. Germline V gene sequence: CDR1 LGHNA, CDR2 YNFKEQ. After removal of 4 bases from V and 4 bases from J, the junction contained 18 bases not matched to a gene. CDR3 DNA: TGTGCCAGCAGCCCCCTGCTGACTAGCGGGAGCCCCCCGGCCGCAGATACGCAGTATTTT. Protein product: CASSPLLTSGSPPAADTQYF.

The V call is TRBV19, the J call TRBJ1-1; D ambiguous. Between the trimmed V and J ends, which lost 4 bases and 6 bases, there was a span of 9 bases. Germline V gives CDR1 LNHDA, CDR2 SQIVND (reference sequence). The CDR3 is 12 residues long. CDR3 region: CASSRSWAEAFF. In nucleotides, the CDR3 is TGTGCCAGTAGTAGGTCGTGGGCTGAAGCTTTCTTT.

This clonotype has a count of ten or more. This chain links TRBV6-1 with TRBJ2-1; 8 bases are a match to TRBD2. The V gene end was trimmed by 10 bases and the J gene end by 6 bases; junction bases not matched to a gene: 11. The CDR3 runs to 14 residues. The germline gives CDR1 MNHNS, CDR2 SASEGT. CDR3 sequence: CAILELADSNEQFF. The CDR3 DNA is TGTGCCATCCTCGAACTAGCGGATTCCAATGAGCAGTTCTTC.

The chain employs TRBV30 and TRBJ2-2; D is possibly TRBD1 or TRBD2 (5 bases each). This CDR3 region has 14 residues. Trimming left V 4 bases short and J 7 bases short, with 16 bases between. Germline lookup yields CDR1 GTSNPN and CDR2 SVGIG (reference sequence). CDR3 sequence: CAWNLGAGIGELFF. The DNA for the CDR3 is TGTGCCTGGAACCTTGGGGCCGGGATCGGGGAGCTGTTTTTT.